These T cell receptor beta chains were read from a single sample in a study of blood T cell repertoires in COVID-19. The assay was immunoSEQ multiplex PCR, and TCRdb's table has in-frame clones only and misses some. The data show roughly 290,000 clones, just under 85% seen once. The source material was peripheral blood. The receptors derive from a woman between 50 and 59 years old with active or convalescent COVID-19. CDR3s include the opening cysteine and the closing phenylalanine or tryptophan. The order of the fields is V gene, J gene, D gene, clone size, CDR3 length, CDR3 protein, CDR3 DNA. The D gene is left open where the match is weak. Where a row states a size, it is once, few, many or the class of an expanded clone; other rows omit it.

v_call: TRBV7-9
j_call: TRBJ1-2
d_call: .
clone_size: .
cdr3_length: 14
cdr3_aa: CASSFSEANYGYTF
cdr3_nt: TGTGCCAGCAGCTTCTCAGAAGCTAACTATGGCTACACCTTC

v_call: TRBV11-3
j_call: TRBJ2-1
d_call: .
clone_size: few
cdr3_length: 15
cdr3_aa: CASSLDTGHYNEQFF
cdr3_nt: TGTGCCAGCAGCTTAGATACGGGACACTACAATGAGCAGTTCTTC

v_call: TRBV18
j_call: TRBJ1-4
d_call: TRBD1
clone_size: .
cdr3_length: 16
cdr3_aa: CASSPRGTGGNEKLFF
cdr3_nt: TGTGCCAGCTCACCCCGCGGGACAGGGGGCAATGAAAAACTGTTTTTT

v_call: TRBV2
j_call: TRBJ1-5
d_call: .
clone_size: few
cdr3_length: 16
cdr3_aa: CASSEVRGWGNQPQHF
cdr3_nt: TGTGCCAGCAGTGAAGTTAGGGGTTGGGGCAATCAGCCCCAGCATTTT

v_call: TRBV10-2
j_call: TRBJ2-1
d_call: TRBD2
clone_size: .
cdr3_length: 15
cdr3_aa: CASSLVWAGGGEQFF
cdr3_nt: TGCGCCAGCAGCCTCGTGTGGGCGGGAGGCGGTGAGCAGTTCTTC

v_call: TRBV7-2
j_call: TRBJ1-3
d_call: TRBD1
clone_size: .
cdr3_length: 17
cdr3_aa: CASTASSRGQSGNTIYF
cdr3_nt: TGTGCCAGCACCGCTTCTAGCCGGGGACAGTCAGGAAACACCATATATTTT

v_call: TRBV7-2
j_call: TRBJ2-7
d_call: .
clone_size: .
cdr3_length: 14
cdr3_aa: CASSLDAGTYEQYF
cdr3_nt: TGTGCCAGCAGCTTAGACGCGGGGACCTACGAGCAGTACTTC

v_call: TRBV5-1
j_call: TRBJ2-7
d_call: TRBD2
clone_size: .
cdr3_length: 17
cdr3_aa: CASSSGLAVRKGYEQYF
cdr3_nt: TGCGCCAGCAGCTCAGGACTAGCGGTACGCAAGGGCTACGAGCAGTACTTC

v_call: TRBV9
j_call: TRBJ2-1
d_call: .
clone_size: .
cdr3_length: 14
cdr3_aa: CASSVAVGNNEQFF
cdr3_nt: TGTGCCAGCAGCGTAGCGGTCGGGAACAATGAGCAGTTCTTC

v_call: TRBV2
j_call: TRBJ1-5
d_call: .
clone_size: .
cdr3_length: 15
cdr3_aa: CASSEPAGYGQPQHF
cdr3_nt: TGTGCCAGCAGTGAACCAGCAGGGTACGGTCAGCCCCAGCATTTT

v_call: TRBV6-5
j_call: TRBJ1-3
d_call: .
clone_size: .
cdr3_length: 14
cdr3_aa: CASRQDTSGNTIYF
cdr3_nt: TGTGCCAGCAGACAGGATACGAGTGGAAACACCATATATTTT

v_call: TRBV10-1
j_call: TRBJ1-6
d_call: TRBD1
clone_size: once
cdr3_length: 17
cdr3_aa: CASTSTLGDRLNSPLHF
cdr3_nt: TGCGCCAGCACTTCCACCCTGGGGGACAGGCTTAATTCACCCCTCCACTTT

v_call: TRBV21-1
j_call: TRBJ2-7
d_call: .
clone_size: .
cdr3_length: 19
cdr3_aa: CASSKEGPSGFLSSYEQYF
cdr3_nt: TGTGCCAGCAGCAAAGAGGGGCCTAGCGGGTTCTTGAGCTCCTACGAGCAGTACTTC

v_call: TRBV5-1
j_call: TRBJ1-3
d_call: TRBD1
clone_size: .
cdr3_length: 15
cdr3_aa: CASRGTGTSGNTIYF
cdr3_nt: TGCGCCAGCAGGGGGACAGGGACCTCTGGAAACACCATATATTTT

v_call: TRBV7-9
j_call: TRBJ1-4
d_call: .
clone_size: .
cdr3_length: 16
cdr3_aa: CASSQQGGRANEKLFF
cdr3_nt: TGTGCCAGCAGTCAACAGGGCGGTCGGGCTAATGAAAAACTGTTTTTT

v_call: TRBV19
j_call: TRBJ2-1
d_call: .
clone_size: .
cdr3_length: 15
cdr3_aa: CASSPRIQSGNEQFF
cdr3_nt: TGTGCCAGTAGTCCCCGGATACAGAGCGGAAATGAGCAGTTCTTC

v_call: TRBV12-5
j_call: TRBJ1-5
d_call: .
clone_size: few
cdr3_length: 13
cdr3_aa: CASALGANQPQHF
cdr3_nt: TGTGCTAGTGCCTTGGGAGCAAATCAGCCCCAGCATTTT

v_call: TRBV7-2
j_call: TRBJ1-3
d_call: .
clone_size: .
cdr3_length: 16
cdr3_aa: CASSSGDRSFGNTIYF
cdr3_nt: TGTGCCAGCAGCTCCGGAGACAGGTCCTTTGGAAACACCATATATTTT

v_call: TRBV28
j_call: TRBJ1-1
d_call: .
clone_size: .
cdr3_length: 15
cdr3_aa: CASSLTSTRNTEAFF
cdr3_nt: TGTGCCAGCAGTTTGACCTCGACTCGGAACACTGAAGCTTTCTTT

v_call: TRBV19
j_call: TRBJ1-2
d_call: .
clone_size: once
cdr3_length: 12
cdr3_aa: CASRSPGDGYTF
cdr3_nt: TGTGCCAGTAGATCGCCAGGGGATGGCTACACCTTC

v_call: TRBV29-1
j_call: TRBJ2-1
d_call: TRBD2
clone_size: once
cdr3_length: 18
cdr3_aa: CSVSKTSALESPYNEQFF
cdr3_nt: TGCAGCGTCAGTAAGACTAGCGCCCTAGAGAGTCCCTACAATGAGCAGTTCTTC

v_call: TRBV5-4
j_call: TRBJ2-5
d_call: .
clone_size: .
cdr3_length: 11
cdr3_aa: CASSIQETQYF
cdr3_nt: TGTGCCAGCAGCATACAAGAGACCCAGTACTTC

v_call: TRBV28
j_call: TRBJ1-1
d_call: TRBD1
clone_size: .
cdr3_length: 15
cdr3_aa: CASSLLQGRNTEAFF
cdr3_nt: TGTGCCAGCAGTTTATTACAGGGGCGGAACACTGAAGCTTTCTTT

v_call: TRBV27
j_call: TRBJ2-3
d_call: TRBD1
clone_size: .
cdr3_length: 16
cdr3_aa: CASSKTPGTGGYTQYF
cdr3_nt: TGTGCCAGCAGTAAAACTCCCGGGACAGGAGGGTATACGCAGTATTTT

v_call: TRBV10-3
j_call: TRBJ1-3
d_call: TRBD1
clone_size: few
cdr3_length: 15
cdr3_aa: CAITGTGGSGNTIYF
cdr3_nt: TGTGCCATCACCGGGACAGGGGGCTCTGGAAACACCATATATTTT

v_call: TRBV7-9
j_call: TRBJ1-4
d_call: TRBD1
clone_size: many
cdr3_length: 14
cdr3_aa: CASSSRTGYEKLFF
cdr3_nt: TGTGCCAGCAGCTCCAGGACAGGGTATGAAAAACTGTTTTTT

v_call: TRBV7-9
j_call: TRBJ1-6
d_call: .
clone_size: .
cdr3_length: 13
cdr3_aa: CASSPETYSPLHF
cdr3_nt: TGTGCCAGCAGCCCAGAGACATATTCACCCCTCCACTTT

v_call: TRBV5-6
j_call: TRBJ2-7
d_call: TRBD1
clone_size: .
cdr3_length: 16
cdr3_aa: CASSLMVGQAYYEQYF
cdr3_nt: TGTGCCAGCAGCTTGATGGTAGGACAGGCCTACTACGAGCAGTACTTC

v_call: TRBV4-2
j_call: TRBJ1-4
d_call: .
clone_size: .
cdr3_length: 12
cdr3_aa: CASSQAGEKLFF
cdr3_nt: TGTGCCAGCAGCCAGGCCGGGGAAAAACTGTTTTTT

v_call: TRBV10-3
j_call: TRBJ1-2
d_call: TRBD1
clone_size: .
cdr3_length: 14
cdr3_aa: CAIGDRDLIGGYTF
cdr3_nt: TGTGCCATCGGGGACAGGGATCTCATAGGTGGCTACACCTTC

v_call: TRBV7-6
j_call: TRBJ2-3
d_call: TRBD2
clone_size: .
cdr3_length: 17
cdr3_aa: CASSLQRELVGADTQYF
cdr3_nt: TGTGCCAGCAGCCTTCAGCGGGAGCTCGTAGGAGCAGATACGCAGTATTTT

v_call: TRBV5-1
j_call: TRBJ2-1
d_call: .
clone_size: .
cdr3_length: 15
cdr3_aa: CASSPYDSLYNEQFF
cdr3_nt: TGCGCCAGCAGCCCCTATGACAGCCTCTACAATGAGCAGTTCTTC

v_call: TRBV18
j_call: TRBJ2-3
d_call: .
clone_size: .
cdr3_length: 14
cdr3_aa: CASSTRGQVDTQYF
cdr3_nt: TGTGCCAGCTCTACGAGGGGACAAGTAGATACGCAGTATTTT

v_call: TRBV5-6
j_call: TRBJ2-2
d_call: .
clone_size: once
cdr3_length: 13
cdr3_aa: CASSLLDTGELFF
cdr3_nt: TGTGCCAGCAGCTTACTTGATACCGGGGAGCTGTTTTTT

v_call: TRBV7-8
j_call: TRBJ1-5
d_call: .
clone_size: .
cdr3_length: 18
cdr3_aa: CASSPGRVSSMGKQPQHF
cdr3_nt: TGTGCCAGCAGCCCCGGGAGAGTGTCTTCTATGGGTAAACAGCCCCAGCATTTT

v_call: TRBV6-5
j_call: TRBJ2-1
d_call: .
clone_size: .
cdr3_length: 14
cdr3_aa: CASSYSRGYNEQFF
cdr3_nt: TGTGCCAGCAGTTACTCGAGAGGGTACAATGAGCAGTTCTTC

v_call: TRBV30
j_call: TRBJ1-4
d_call: .
clone_size: .
cdr3_length: 13
cdr3_aa: CAGEVRNEEKLFF
cdr3_nt: TGTGCCGGGGAGGTGAGGAATGAGGAAAAACTGTTTTTT

v_call: TRBV18
j_call: TRBJ1-2
d_call: .
clone_size: .
cdr3_length: 13
cdr3_aa: CASSRGGGYGYTF
cdr3_nt: TGTGCCAGCTCCCGCGGGGGAGGCTATGGCTACACCTTC

v_call: TRBV9
j_call: TRBJ2-1
d_call: TRBD2
clone_size: .
cdr3_length: 16
cdr3_aa: CASSVASGRARDEQFF
cdr3_nt: TGTGCCAGCAGCGTAGCTAGCGGGAGGGCTAGGGATGAGCAGTTCTTC

v_call: TRBV18
j_call: TRBJ2-4
d_call: TRBD1
clone_size: .
cdr3_length: 17
cdr3_aa: CASSPLPQGSAKNIQYF
cdr3_nt: TGTGCCAGCTCACCACTTCCACAGGGGTCGGCCAAAAACATTCAGTACTTC

v_call: TRBV5-4
j_call: TRBJ2-2
d_call: .
clone_size: .
cdr3_length: 16
cdr3_aa: CASSFGGGPNTGELFF
cdr3_nt: TGTGCCAGCAGCTTTGGGGGGGGCCCGAACACCGGGGAGCTGTTTTTT

v_call: TRBV5-4
j_call: TRBJ2-5
d_call: TRBD2
clone_size: .
cdr3_length: 16
cdr3_aa: CASSKLLAGVQETQYF
cdr3_nt: TGTGCCAGCAGCAAACTACTAGCGGGGGTTCAAGAGACCCAGTACTTC

v_call: TRBV7-8
j_call: TRBJ1-2
d_call: .
clone_size: few
cdr3_length: 20
cdr3_aa: CASSYPNGLGQLLSNYGYTF
cdr3_nt: TGTGCCAGCAGCTACCCGAACGGGCTGGGACAATTACTCTCAAACTATGGCTACACCTTC

v_call: TRBV7-8
j_call: TRBJ2-6
d_call: .
clone_size: .
cdr3_length: 17
cdr3_aa: CASSIRGFSSGANVLTF
cdr3_nt: TGTGCCAGCAGCATCAGGGGATTCAGCTCTGGGGCCAACGTCCTGACTTTC

v_call: TRBV3-1/TRBV3-2
j_call: TRBJ2-3
d_call: .
clone_size: .
cdr3_length: 14
cdr3_aa: CASSQDFGGDTQYF
cdr3_nt: TGTGCCAGCAGCCAAGATTTCGGGGGAGATACGCAGTATTTT

v_call: TRBV6-5
j_call: TRBJ2-2
d_call: TRBD1
clone_size: .
cdr3_length: 13
cdr3_aa: CASSPRGYGELFF
cdr3_nt: TGTGCCAGCAGCCCCAGGGGGTACGGGGAGCTGTTTTTT

v_call: TRBV27
j_call: TRBJ1-5
d_call: TRBD1
clone_size: .
cdr3_length: 15
cdr3_aa: CASSSQGKGNQPQHF
cdr3_nt: TGTGCCAGCAGCTCACAGGGGAAGGGCAATCAGCCCCAGCATTTT

v_call: TRBV18
j_call: TRBJ2-5
d_call: .
clone_size: .
cdr3_length: 12
cdr3_aa: CASSPSAETQYF
cdr3_nt: TGTGCCAGCTCACCATCTGCGGAGACCCAGTACTTC

v_call: TRBV7-6
j_call: TRBJ2-3
d_call: .
clone_size: .
cdr3_length: 17
cdr3_aa: CASSLGPGPGGTDTQYF
cdr3_nt: TGTGCCAGCAGCTTAGGACCTGGTCCGGGGGGCACAGATACGCAGTATTTT

v_call: TRBV28
j_call: TRBJ1-2
d_call: .
clone_size: .
cdr3_length: 13
cdr3_aa: CASGLDRPYGYTF
cdr3_nt: TGTGCCAGCGGACTAGACAGACCTTATGGCTACACCTTC

v_call: TRBV4-2
j_call: TRBJ1-3
d_call: .
clone_size: few
cdr3_length: 15
cdr3_aa: CASSLDSTAGNTIYF
cdr3_nt: TGTGCCAGCAGCCTGGACAGTACCGCTGGAAACACCATATATTTT

v_call: TRBV6-5
j_call: TRBJ1-2
d_call: TRBD1
clone_size: .
cdr3_length: 14
cdr3_aa: CASSIPGGAGGYTF
cdr3_nt: TGTGCCAGCAGTATACCAGGGGGCGCGGGTGGCTACACCTTC

v_call: TRBV11-2
j_call: TRBJ2-7
d_call: TRBD2
clone_size: .
cdr3_length: 14
cdr3_aa: CASRLPGGTYEQYF
cdr3_nt: TGTGCCAGCAGGCTTCCGGGGGGGACCTACGAGCAGTACTTC

v_call: TRBV28
j_call: TRBJ1-1
d_call: .
clone_size: .
cdr3_length: 15
cdr3_aa: CASSFSLAQNTEAFF
cdr3_nt: TGTGCCAGCAGTTTCTCCTTGGCCCAAAACACTGAAGCTTTCTTT